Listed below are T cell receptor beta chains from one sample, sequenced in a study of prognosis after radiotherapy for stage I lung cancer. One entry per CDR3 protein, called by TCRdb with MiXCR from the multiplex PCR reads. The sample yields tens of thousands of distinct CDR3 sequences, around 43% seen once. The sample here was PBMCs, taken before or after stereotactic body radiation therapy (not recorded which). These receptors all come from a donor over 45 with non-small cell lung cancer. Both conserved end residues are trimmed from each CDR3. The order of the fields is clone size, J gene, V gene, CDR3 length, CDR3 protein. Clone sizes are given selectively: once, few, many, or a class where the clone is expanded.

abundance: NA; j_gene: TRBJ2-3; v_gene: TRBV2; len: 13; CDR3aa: ASSDSSGVMLVQY
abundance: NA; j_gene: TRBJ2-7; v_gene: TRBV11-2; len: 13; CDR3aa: ASSRSGGSVDEQY
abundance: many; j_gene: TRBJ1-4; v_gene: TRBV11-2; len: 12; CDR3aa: ASSHRTGDEKLF
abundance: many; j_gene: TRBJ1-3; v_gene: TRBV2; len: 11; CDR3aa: ASYRGPENTIY
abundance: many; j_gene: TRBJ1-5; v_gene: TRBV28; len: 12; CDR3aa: ASSSGQGDQPQH
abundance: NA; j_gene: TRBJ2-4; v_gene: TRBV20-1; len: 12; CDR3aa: SADSGSRENIQY
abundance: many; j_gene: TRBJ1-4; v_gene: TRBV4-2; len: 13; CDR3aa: ATRRFESTNEKLF
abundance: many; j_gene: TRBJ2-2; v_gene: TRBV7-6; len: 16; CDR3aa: ASSPRGSGDTNTGELF
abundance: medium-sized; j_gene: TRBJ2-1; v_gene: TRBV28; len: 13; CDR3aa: ASSFPGFSYNEQF
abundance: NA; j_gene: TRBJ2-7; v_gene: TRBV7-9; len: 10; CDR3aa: ASSADGYEQY
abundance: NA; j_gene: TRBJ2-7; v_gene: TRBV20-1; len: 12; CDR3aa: SARDREQGARQY
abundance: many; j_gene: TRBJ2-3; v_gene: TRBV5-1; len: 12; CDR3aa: ASSIRDYTDTQY
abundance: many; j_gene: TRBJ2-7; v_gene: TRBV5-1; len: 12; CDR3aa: ASSLVGGGYEQY
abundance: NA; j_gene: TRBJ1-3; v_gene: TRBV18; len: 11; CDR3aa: ATRNYSGNTIY
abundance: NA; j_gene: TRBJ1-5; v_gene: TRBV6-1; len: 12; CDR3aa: ASSNTGLNQPQH
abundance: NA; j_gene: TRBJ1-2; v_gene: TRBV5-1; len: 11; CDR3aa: ASSLDFGYGYT
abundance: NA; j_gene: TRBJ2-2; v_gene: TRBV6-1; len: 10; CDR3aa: VSSGSTVELF
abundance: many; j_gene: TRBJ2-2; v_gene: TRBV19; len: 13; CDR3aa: ASSISGVDTGELF
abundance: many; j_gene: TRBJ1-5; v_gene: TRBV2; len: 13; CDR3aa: ASSERIGTNQPQH